This is a list of T cell receptor beta chains from one sample in a study of radiotherapy plus CTLA-4 blockade in lung cancer. Clones were read by immunoSEQ multiplex PCR, and TCRdb kept only the in-frame ones, dropping some. The sample has roughly 98,000 clones; under 85% are singletons. Material: peripheral blood, obtained from a patient treated with radiotherapy plus ipilimumab. Receptors originate from a human donor with non-small cell lung cancer that progressed on radiotherapy plus ipilimumab. Both conserved end residues are part of each CDR3. The D gene is left open where the match is weak. Size tells how often a clone was seen (once, few, many) or the class of an expanded clone, and some rows leave it out.

cdr3_nt | cdr3_aa | v_call | clone_size | d_call | j_call
TGTGCCAGCAGCCCGACGGCGCGGGGGGGCCCCCTCTACGAGCAGTACTTC | CASSPTARGGPLYEQYF | TRBV7-3 | . | TRBD2 | TRBJ2-7
TGCGCCAGCACCCCCTGGCCAGGAAGAGGGCCCGGGGGGCAGTACTTC | CASTPWPGRGPGGQYF | TRBV4-3 | . | . | TRBJ2-7
TGTGCCAGCTCACTCGGGACTAGCGGGTACTCCTACAATGAGCAGTTCTTC | CASSLGTSGYSYNEQFF | TRBV18 | . | TRBD2 | TRBJ2-1
TGCGCCAGCAGCTTGGAACGGATAAATCAAGAGACCCAGTACTTC | CASSLERINQETQYF | TRBV5-1 | . | . | TRBJ2-5
TGTGCCAGCAGCTTAACAGGGGGCTCTGGAAACACCATATATTTT | CASSLTGGSGNTIYF | TRBV7-3 | . | . | TRBJ1-3
TGCGCCAGCAGCCCGAATGGGGGGGCTACCTCGTGGGGGACCCAGTACTTC | CASSPNGGATSWGTQYF | TRBV5-1 | once | . | TRBJ2-5
TGTGCCAGCAGCCAAGACTATGGCAGGGCCCATGGCTACACCTTC | CASSQDYGRAHGYTF | TRBV14 | . | . | TRBJ1-2
TGCGCCAGCAGCCAAGGCTTACAGGGAACCTACGAGCAGTACTTC | CASSQGLQGTYEQYF | TRBV4-3 | . | . | TRBJ2-7
TGTGCCAGCAGCTTGAACAATGAGCAGTTCTTC | CASSLNNEQFF | TRBV5-4 | . | . | TRBJ2-1
TGCGCCAGCAGCTTGGATGGGGGAACGGCAAACATTCAGTACTTC | CASSLDGGTANIQYF | TRBV5-1 | . | . | TRBJ2-4